This T cell receptor beta chain originates from a study of PD-1 and CTLA-4 blockade in melanoma. Assay: immunoSEQ multiplex PCR; the TCRdb copy retains only in-frame clones and omits some. The repertoire holds 10,000 or so clones, with approximately 80% as singletons. The V gene's germline CDR1 is WSHSY and CDR2 SAAADI. Between the trimmed V and J ends, which lost 2 bases and 4 bases, there was a span of 9 bases. The CDR3 loop spans 13 amino acids. This receptor was taken from a human donor with melanoma. This sequence joins TRBV10-2 and TRBJ2-7; D perhaps matches TRBD1 (6 bases). This sample comprised CD8+ T cells from peripheral blood, obtained from a patient given anti-PD-1 treatment. The CDR3 loop is CASSETGSYEQYF. CDR3 DNA: TGCGCCAGCAGTGAGACAGGGTCGTACGAGCAGTACTTC.